This TCR beta chain emerged from a study of blood T cell repertoires in COVID-19. In its sample, this clone was seen a few times. Looked up from germline, CDR1 is MDHEN and CDR2 is SYDVKM. The length of the CDR3 is 16 residues. Trimming removed 4 bases from V and 0 bases from J; junction bases left unmatched: 8. Using immunoSEQ multiplex PCR, the repertoire was profiled, and TCRdb retains in-frame clones only, with some absent. The sample records some 67,000 clones, roughly three quarters being singletons. This TCR derives from a woman aged 60-75 years with acute or convalescent COVID-19. Sequencing was carried out using peripheral blood. This chain joins TRBV28 and TRBJ2-7; 8 nucleotides line up with TRBD1. The CDR3 nucleotides read TGTGCCAGCAGTTCTACCCGACAGGGGCCCTCCTACGAGCAGTACTTC. Its translation is CASSSTRQGPSYEQYF. Together with reference TRBV28 and TRBJ2-7, the CDR3 gives the full variable domain: DVKVTQSSRYLVKRTGEKVFLECVQDMDHENMFWYRQDPGLGLRLIYFSYDVKMKEKGDIPEGYSVSREKKERFSLILESASTNQTSMYLCASSSTRQGPSYEQYFGPGTRLTVT.